The present entry profiles one T cell receptor (beta chain) with its context. Its target is unknown. The data are from a study of siplizumab effects on memory and regulatory T cells. General observations from the study: Naive T cells were seen as more diverse than memory cells and as major alloresponse contributors. Proliferating Tregs in siplizumab cultures were never verified as suppressive.

Sequenced by immunoSEQ multiplex PCR; TCRdb stores in-frame clones only, minus some. The table has tens of thousands of clones, around 80% seen once. This receptor was identified in a human donor in good health. The source material was memory CD4+ T cells sorted from blood.

The CDR3 is CAREGRTAGNTIYF. CDR3 nucleotides: TGTGCCAGAGAGGGGCGGACGGCTGGAAACACCATATATTTT. This sequence joins TRBV2 and TRBJ1-3; D may be TRBD1 (5 bases). The CDR3 spans 14 residues. Germline CDR1 and CDR2: SNHLY and FYNNEI. Trimming pared 9 bases from V and 2 bases from J, leaving 14 bases between.